This TCR beta chain was captured in a study of tumor and adjacent non-tumor tissue in lung cancer. The library came from three nested PCR rounds adapted from ARM-PCR protocols. MiXCR was run by TCRdb on the multiplex PCR reads, yielding one entry per CDR3 protein. The sample holds 65,000 to 95,000 distinct CDR3 sequences, roughly 75% seen once. CDR3 length: 14 amino acids. Germline CDR1 SQVTM, CDR2 ANQGSEA. Trimming cost V 4 bases and J 5 bases, with 17 bases left between them. No cell sorting was done before RNA was extracted from the tissue. On this clonotype itself: What it binds is not known.

General study findings and limits: Compared with tumor, normal lung showed significantly lower TCR diversity.

V usage is TRBV29-1 and J usage is TRBJ1-1; D call uncertain. The sequencing sample was made of lung tumor tissue. This TCR derives from an older woman with non-small cell lung cancer. The CDR3 spells CSVGLGSGDTEAFF. The CDR3 DNA follows: TGCAGCGTTGGTCTGGGCAGCGGGGATACTGAAGCTTTCTTT.